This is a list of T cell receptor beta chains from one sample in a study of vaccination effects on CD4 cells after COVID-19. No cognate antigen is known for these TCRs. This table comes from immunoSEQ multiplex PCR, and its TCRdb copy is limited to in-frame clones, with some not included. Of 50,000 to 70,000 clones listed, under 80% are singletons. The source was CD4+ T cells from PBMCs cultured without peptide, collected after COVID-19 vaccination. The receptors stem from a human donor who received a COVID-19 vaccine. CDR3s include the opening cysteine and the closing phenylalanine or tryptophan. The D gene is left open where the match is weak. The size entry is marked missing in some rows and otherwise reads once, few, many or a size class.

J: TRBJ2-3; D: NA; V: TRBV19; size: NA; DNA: TGTGCCAGTAGTCTTCAGGGGAGCGATACGCAGTATTTT; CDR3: CASSLQGSDTQYF
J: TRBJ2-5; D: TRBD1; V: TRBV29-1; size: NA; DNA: TGCAGCGTTGATGGGACAGGGGCCAACCAAGAGACCCAGTACTTC; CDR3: CSVDGTGANQETQYF
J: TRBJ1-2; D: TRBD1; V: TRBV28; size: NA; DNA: TGTGCCAGCAGTTCAGGGGGCTATTATGGCTACACCTTC; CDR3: CASSSGGYYGYTF
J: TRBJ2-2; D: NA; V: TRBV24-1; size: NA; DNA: TGTGCCACCAGTGAGGCCGACAGACGAACCGGGGAGCTGTTTTTT; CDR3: CATSEADRRTGELFF
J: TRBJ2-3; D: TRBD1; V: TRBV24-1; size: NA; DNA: TGTGCCAGTACGCTAATCCGGGACAGGGGTTATATTGGTACAGATACGCAGTATTTT; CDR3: CASTLIRDRGYIGTDTQYF
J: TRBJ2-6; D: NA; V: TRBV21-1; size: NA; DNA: TGTGCCAGCAGCAAAGATGGGAGGGGGGCCAACGTCCTGACTTTC; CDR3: CASSKDGRGANVLTF
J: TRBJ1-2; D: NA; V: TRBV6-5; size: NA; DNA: TGTGCCAGCAGTTACTCCGTGCTGAGGGGCTATGGCTACACCTTC; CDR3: CASSYSVLRGYGYTF
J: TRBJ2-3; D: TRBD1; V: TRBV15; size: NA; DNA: TGTGCCACCAGCAGACTCACAGGGGGCCCCACAGATACGCAGTATTTT; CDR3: CATSRLTGGPTDTQYF
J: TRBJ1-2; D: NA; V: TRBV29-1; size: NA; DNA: TGCAGCGTTCGGGACACAGGCCCCAGGGGCTACACCTTC; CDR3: CSVRDTGPRGYTF
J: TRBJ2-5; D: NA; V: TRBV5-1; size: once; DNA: TGCGCCAGCAGCAGGGGAGGTGAGACCCAGTACTTC; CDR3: CASSRGGETQYF
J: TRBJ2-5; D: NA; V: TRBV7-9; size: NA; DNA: TGTGCCAGCAGCCCGCGGACAGTACAAGAGACCCAGTACTTC; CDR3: CASSPRTVQETQYF
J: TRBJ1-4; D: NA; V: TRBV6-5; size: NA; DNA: TGTGCCAGCAGTTACTCGGGAGTCCAGGGCAAGGAAAAACTGTTTTTT; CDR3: CASSYSGVQGKEKLFF